Listed below are T cell receptor beta chains from one sample, sequenced in a study of vaccination and CD4 T cells after COVID-19. From the PCR reads, TCRdb called clonotypes with MiXCR, one entry per CDR3 protein. The data contain about 14,000 distinct CDR3 sequences, around 30% of them singletons. Their antigens remain unidentified. Sequenced material: cultured CD4+ T cells from blood. All receptors derive from a human donor with COVID-19. Each CDR3 is given with its conserved first and last residue. Fields, in order: D gene, V gene, clone size, J gene, CDR3 DNA, CDR3 protein. The D gene is left open where the match is weak. For some rows the clone size is stated as once, few or many, or as a class when expanded; others skip it.

.	TRBV7-8	few	TRBJ2-3	TGTGCCAGCAGCCCCGGGCGGGATACGCAGTATTTT	CASSPGRDTQYF
TRBD2	TRBV6-2/TRBV6-3	.	TRBJ2-3	TGTGCCAGCAGTTACCGGATACTAGCGGGGGAGAGCACAGATACGCAGTATTTT	CASSYRILAGESTDTQYF
.	TRBV7-8	few	TRBJ2-4	TGTGCCAGCAGCTCACGGAGATGGACAGACCCGAGTATGCAAAACATTCAGTACTTC	CASSSRRWTDPSMQNIQYF
TRBD1	TRBV6-1	few	TRBJ2-7	TGTGCCAGCATCTGGGACAGGGCAGACCACGAGCAGTACTTC	CASIWDRADHEQYF
.	TRBV30	.	TRBJ2-1	TGTGCCTGGGGCCTCAATGAGCAGTTCTTC	CAWGLNEQFF
.	TRBV9	.	TRBJ2-7	TGTGCCAGCAGCGAGTCCCGAACAAACGGGGTGAACGAGCAGTACTTC	CASSESRTNGVNEQYF
.	TRBV9	.	TRBJ2-5	TGTGCCAGCAGCGTAGGGACAGCACAGTACCAAGAGACCCAGTACTTC	CASSVGTAQYQETQYF
TRBD1	TRBV12-3/TRBV12-4	.	TRBJ1-2	TGTGCCAGCAGTGGGACAGGGGGAGGGCATGGCTACACCTTC	CASSGTGGGHGYTF
.	TRBV6-1	.	TRBJ1-1	TGTGCCAGCAGACGGACTGGAAGAGACACTGAAGCTTTCTTT	CASRRTGRDTEAFF
TRBD1	TRBV20-1	.	TRBJ2-1	TGCAGTGCTAGTAACCCTGGGACAGGCGAAGTCAATGAGCAGTTCTTC	CSASNPGTGEVNEQFF
.	TRBV25-1	few	TRBJ2-7	TGTGCCAGCATGAGCCCTAAGGGCGAGCAGTACTTC	CASMSPKGEQYF
.	TRBV7-2	.	TRBJ2-5	TGTGCCAGCATCCTGACCTTGGCTCAAGAGACCCAGTACTTC	CASILTLAQETQYF
.	TRBV20-1	few	TRBJ1-6	TGCAGTGCTAGAGATTCCGGCAGTCAGGCGTATAATTCACCCCTCCACTTT	CSARDSGSQAYNSPLHF
.	TRBV27	.	TRBJ1-2	TGTGCCAGCAGTCCCAAGCCACCGACAGTTAACTATGGCTACACCTTC	CASSPKPPTVNYGYTF
TRBD1	TRBV12-3/TRBV12-4	.	TRBJ2-7	TGTGCCAGCAGTCCAACTTCCGGGACAGGGCACTCCTACGAGCAGTACTTC	CASSPTSGTGHSYEQYF
.	TRBV7-7	.	TRBJ2-2	TGTGCTAGCAGGCAGGGGCTAGGCGGGGAGCTGTTTTTT	CASRQGLGGELFF
TRBD1	TRBV15	.	TRBJ1-2	TGTGCCACCAGCAGAGGTCGGACAGGTCTTGGCGGCTACACCTTC	CATSRGRTGLGGYTF
.	TRBV20-1	.	TRBJ1-2	TGCAGTGCTAGAGATGAGCTGAACTCATATGGCTACACCTTC	CSARDELNSYGYTF
.	TRBV12-5	.	TRBJ1-1	TGTGCTAGTGGGGGTCCGGGGGCCCCGAACACTGAAGCTTTCTTT	CASGGPGAPNTEAFF
TRBD2	TRBV11-1	few	TRBJ2-5	TGTGCCAGCCGAAGCGGGGCTAGCGGATATAAGCTACAAGAGACCCAGTACTTC	CASRSGASGYKLQETQYF
TRBD2	TRBV25-1	.	TRBJ2-7	TGTGCCAGCAGTCTAACCGGGAGGGGGGCAAACGAGCAGTACTTC	CASSLTGRGANEQYF
TRBD1	TRBV6-5	.	TRBJ1-1	TGTGCCAGCAGTTACAGGGACAGCACTATGAACACTGAAGCTTTCTTT	CASSYRDSTMNTEAFF
.	TRBV11-2	.	TRBJ2-5	TGTGCCAGCAGCTCCCCGACTAGGCCTAAAGAGACCCAGTACTTC	CASSSPTRPKETQYF
TRBD1	TRBV20-1	.	TRBJ2-2	TGCAGTCGTACAGGGGGGCTCACCGGAGCGCTGTTTTTT	CSRTGGLTGALFF
.	TRBV5-1	.	TRBJ1-6	TGCGCCAGCAGCGATACCGGGACAAACTATAATTCACCCCTCCACTTT	CASSDTGTNYNSPLHF
TRBD1	TRBV6-1	few	TRBJ2-2	TGTGCCAGCAATGGACAGGGGGCGGCGAACACCGGGGAGCTGTTTTTT	CASNGQGAANTGELFF
TRBD2	TRBV20-1	.	TRBJ2-4	TGCAGTGCTGCGTCTAGCGGGGTGGGTGCCAAAAACATTCAGTACTTC	CSAASSGVGAKNIQYF
.	TRBV2	.	TRBJ1-5	TGTGTCAGCAAGGGGACTAGCAATCAGCCCCAGCATTTT	CVSKGTSNQPQHF
.	TRBV12-3/TRBV12-4	.	TRBJ1-1	TGTGCCAGCAGTTTGAGTGGCCTGGAATACACTGAAGCTTTCTTT	CASSLSGLEYTEAFF
.	TRBV12-3/TRBV12-4	.	TRBJ2-7	TGTGCCAGCCGGAAGGCAGCGAGATCGTACTTC	CASRKAARSYF
.	TRBV30	few	TRBJ1-5	TGTGCCTGGACTCCTACCGCTGGGGGCGGCGGCAATCAGCCCCAGCATTTT	CAWTPTAGGGGNQPQHF
.	TRBV5-4	.	TRBJ1-1	TGTGCCAGCAGCCCGAAGACAGGTATGAACACTGAAGCTTTCTTT	CASSPKTGMNTEAFF
.	TRBV28	.	TRBJ1-2	TGTGCCAGCAGTCGCCAGAGAGGCGGGGGGAGTTTCTCCTATGGCTACACCTTC	CASSRQRGGGSFSYGYTF
TRBD1	TRBV12-5	few	TRBJ1-2	TGTGCTAGTGGTTTGCCTAGGGACAGCGGATATGGCTACACCTTC	CASGLPRDSGYGYTF
.	TRBV2	.	TRBJ1-1	TGTGCCAGCACCCGGGACACCTCATTGAACACTGAAGCTTTCTTT	CASTRDTSLNTEAFF
TRBD1	TRBV7-8	.	TRBJ2-7	TGTGCCAGCAGCTTAGGGCAGGGGGAAAGGGTAGAGCAGTACTTC	CASSLGQGERVEQYF
.	TRBV19	.	TRBJ2-3	TGTGCCAGTAGTGACAAGCAGCGTAGCACAGATACGCAGTATTTT	CASSDKQRSTDTQYF
TRBD1	TRBV7-2	few	TRBJ1-5	TGTGCCAGCAGCTTAGGGGACAGCAACAATCAGCCCCAGCATTTT	CASSLGDSNNQPQHF
.	TRBV18	.	TRBJ1-6	TGTGCCAGCTCACCTTCAGGGGCGGATCCCCTCCACTTT	CASSPSGADPLHF
TRBD1	TRBV7-2	few	TRBJ1-2	TGTGCCAGCAGCCCTGGACAGGGAAGTGGCTACACCTTC	CASSPGQGSGYTF
TRBD1	TRBV28	.	TRBJ1-4	TGTGCCAGCAGTTCCAGACAGGGGAATGGTGAAAAACTGTTTTTT	CASSSRQGNGEKLFF
TRBD1	TRBV7-2	few	TRBJ2-7	TGTGCCAGCAGTCGTATTCTCCCGGGACAGGGCTCCTACGAGCAGTACTTC	CASSRILPGQGSYEQYF
.	TRBV7-9	.	TRBJ2-5	TGTGCCAGCGAAGGTGAAGAGACCCAGTACTTC	CASEGEETQYF
TRBD1	TRBV7-2	.	TRBJ2-7	TGTGCCAGCAGCGCCGGGACAGGGAGCTCCTACGAGCAGTACTTC	CASSAGTGSSYEQYF
TRBD1	TRBV10-3	.	TRBJ1-2	TGTGCCATCAGTGAGTCCGACAGGGCGGGGGTTGGCTACACCTTC	CAISESDRAGVGYTF
TRBD1	TRBV6-5	few	TRBJ2-5	TGTGCCAGCAGTTACCCCGGGACAGGGGGCGGGGAGACCCAGTACTTC	CASSYPGTGGGETQYF
.	TRBV30	medium-sized	TRBJ2-7	TGTGCCTGGAGTGTGGGAACCGGAACCCAATACGAGCAGTACTTC	CAWSVGTGTQYEQYF
.	TRBV4-2	.	TRBJ1-2	TGTGCCAGCAGCCAAGATCGCACTAACTATGGCTACACCTTC	CASSQDRTNYGYTF
TRBD1	TRBV27	.	TRBJ1-5	TGTGCCAGCAGTGCATCCGACAGGGGGGCCCATCAGCCCCAGCATTTT	CASSASDRGAHQPQHF
.	TRBV10-3	medium-sized	TRBJ1-6	TGTGCCATCAGTACTGCTCGTGACCCAAACCTCGCCGAGGAGAATTCACCCCTCCACTTT	CAISTARDPNLAEENSPLHF
.	TRBV7-2	.	TRBJ2-3	TGTGCCAGCAGCTTTGCGGACCGGGCAGATACGCAGTATTTT	CASSFADRADTQYF